This T cell receptor beta chain was identified during a study of blood T cell repertoires in COVID-19. At the level of the study: Donors in the United States, Italy and Spain gave samples during acute or convalescent COVID-19.

CDR1 is MNHEY and CDR2 is SMNVEV in the germline V gene (reference sequence). This CDR3 has 12 amino acids. V was trimmed by 2 bases and J by 5 bases, leaving 6 bases between them. In the authors' workflow: Cell counts per sample came from amplifying reference gene primers. TCRdb's table, derived via immunoSEQ multiplex PCR, lists solely in-frame clones and lacks some. From that table come the V and J calls and clone size; the DNA was used to work out D and trimming. The sample includes about 150,000 clones, around 82% of them seen just once. This TCR came from a human donor with acute or convalescent COVID-19. The donor label of this sample is uncertain. Specimen: peripheral blood. The V and J genes are TRBV27 and TRBJ2-5; unclear D gene. Here the CDR3 reads CASSLNQETQYF. The CDR3 nucleotides read TGTGCCAGCAGTTTAAATCAGGAGACCCAGTACTTC.